What follows are 9 T cell receptor beta chains derived from one specimen sequenced in a study of T cells in tuberculosis. Clones were sequenced by immunoSEQ multiplex PCR, and TCRdb holds only the in-frame ones, with some missing. The table includes over 30,000 clones, 70% to 90% detected once. The time point denotes: new active TB diagnosis, blood taken before or within 7 days of starting treatment. This sample comprised PBMCs, obtained at tuberculosis diagnosis. All receptors derive from an adult with tuberculosis.

Here the CDR3 reads CASSRRGGNQPQHF. The CDR3, as DNA: TGTGCCAGCAGCAGGCGGGGGGGCAATCAGCCCCAGCATTTT. This sequence joins TRBV27 and TRBJ1-5; D possibly corresponds to TRBD1 (5 bases). The germline V and J ends were trimmed by 6 bases and 2 bases, with 11 bases remaining between them. This CDR3 is 14 amino acids long. Germline loops: CDR1 MNHEY, CDR2 SMNVEV (reference sequence).

The chain is built from TRBV23-1 and TRBJ2-7, with 7 positions matching TRBD2. TRBV23-1 is reported as an ORF; its role is uncertain. J was trimmed by 3 bases and V by 8 bases; bases with no gene match: 16. There are 16 residues in the CDR3. The CDR3 DNA reads TGCGCCAGCCGCAAGGGGAGGGGTGGAGGGGTCTACGAGCAGTACTTC. Translating it yields CASRKGRGGGVYEQYF.

The chain recombines TRBV4-1 with TRBJ2-7, with 11 nucleotides matching TRBD1. Germline-derived CDR1 and CDR2 are MGHRA and YSYEKL. J was trimmed by 3 bases and V by 0 bases; bases with no gene match: 4. The CDR3 runs to 16 residues. The CDR3 loop is CASSQEGDRGDYEQYF. The CDR3 nucleotides are TGCGCCAGCAGCCAAGAAGGGGACAGGGGGGACTACGAGCAGTACTTC.

The chain links TRBV5-4 to TRBJ1-2, with a tentative D call TRBD1 (5 bases). The CDR3 is 14 residues long. Trimming shortened V by 0 bases and J by 2 bases, and 8 bases separated the two germline ends. Germline CDR1 is SGHNT and CDR2 is YYREEE (reference sequence). This CDR3 reads CASSLAGGNYGYTF. The DNA for the CDR3 is TGTGCCAGCAGCTTGGCCGGGGGGAACTATGGCTACACCTTC.

This clone was found a few times. The chain links TRBV5-6 to TRBJ1-6; 8 bases line up with TRBD1. The CDR3 loop spans 14 amino acids. In germline, CDR1 is SGHDT, CDR2 YYEEEE. V trimming: 5 bases; J trimming: 12 bases; junction bases outside the gene matches: 10. The CDR3 spells CASSPGTGERPLHF. CDR3 in DNA: TGTGCCAGCAGTCCAGGGACAGGAGAGAGACCCCTCCACTTT. Based on the CDR3 plus reference TRBV5-6 and TRBJ1-6, the full variable domain is DAGVTQSPTHLIKTRGQQVTLRCSPKSGHDTVSWYQQALGQGPQFIFQYYEEEERQRGNFPDRFSGHQFPNYSSELNVNALLLGDSALYLCASSPGTGERPLHFGNGTRLTVT.

J is TRBJ2-7 and V is TRBV28, with TRBD1 matching over 10 bases. With V trimmed by 2 bases and J by 1 base, 11 bases remained unmatched. This CDR3 spans 18 amino acids. The germline V gene has CDR1 MDHEN and CDR2 SYDVKM. The CDR3 nucleotides read TGTGCCAGCAGTTTACCCCGGACAGGGGGGTTGAAATCCTACGAGCAGTACTTC. Translated: CASSLPRTGGLKSYEQYF.

The chain joins TRBV25-1 to TRBJ1-6, with 11 bases lining up with TRBD1. The CDR3 runs 16 residues. From germline, CDR1 is MGHDK and CDR2 SYGVNS. Unmatched junction bases numbered 8, after V lost 4 bases and J lost 9 bases. CDR3 sequence (DNA): TGTGCCAGCAGTGGCCTCCCCGGGACAGGGGGTTCACCCCTCCACTTT. It specifies CASSGLPGTGGSPLHF.

This sequence joins TRBV6-5 and TRBJ2-3, with D possibly TRBD2 on 6 matching bases. From germline, CDR1 is MNHEY and CDR2 SVGAGI. V lost 0 bases and J lost 2, with 12 bases in between. The CDR3 contains 16 residues. CDR3 DNA: TGTGCCAGCAGTTACTCGATGGGGGAGGTCACAGATACGCAGTATTTT. Amino acid sequence: CASSYSMGEVTDTQYF.

This clone was counted once. This chain links TRBV5-4 with TRBJ2-7; 11 nucleotides line up with TRBD1. This CDR3 is built from 16 residues. Germline CDR1 SGHNT, CDR2 YYREEE (reference sequence). V dropped 0 bases and J dropped 3; count of bases not matched to a gene: 5. CDR3 region: CASSLGPDRGRYEQYF. CDR3 in DNA: TGTGCCAGCAGCTTGGGGCCGGACAGGGGGCGCTACGAGCAGTACTTC.